Listed below are T cell receptor beta chains from one sample, sequenced in a study of blood T cell repertoires in COVID-19. The repertoire was sequenced with immunoSEQ multiplex PCR; TCRdb's copy has only in-frame clones and lacks some. The sample yields under 550,000 clones, about 90% seen once. Input material: peripheral blood. The receptors derive from a man aged 18-30 years with COVID-19, enrolled during active disease. Each CDR3 is given with its conserved first and last residue. A D gene is named only where the DNA matches it firmly. Rows may omit the clone size; those that give it use once, few, many or a size class.

cdr3_nt cdr3_aa v_call clone_size d_call j_call cdr3_length
TGTGCCAGCGGGAGTATAAATCCGAACACTGAAGCTTTCTTT CASGSINPNTEAFF TRBV2 . . TRBJ1-1 14
TGTGCCAGCAGTAGAGCGACAGGGGGCTCTGAGCAGTTCTTC CASSRATGGSEQFF TRBV6-5 . TRBD1 TRBJ2-1 14
TGTGCCAGCAGCGTACTATTTGGGGGGGAGCAGTTCTTC CASSVLFGGEQFF TRBV9 . . TRBJ2-1 13
TGTGCCAGCAGCCCCAGGACAGGACTACTCTATGGCTACACCTTC CASSPRTGLLYGYTF TRBV4-2 . TRBD1 TRBJ1-2 15
TGTGCCAGCAGCTCGTACAGGGGGCGTAACTATGGCTACACCTTC CASSSYRGRNYGYTF TRBV7-8 . TRBD1 TRBJ1-2 15
TGTGCCAGCAGCTTGAGCAGGGCCGGGTGGGCCCAAGAGACCCAGTACTTC CASSLSRAGWAQETQYF TRBV5-6 . . TRBJ2-5 17
TGTGCCAGCAGTCGCCAGGGCTACGAGCAGTACTTC CASSRQGYEQYF TRBV2 . . TRBJ2-7 12
TGTGCCAGTAGTACCACTCGGGGGACAGGAAACACAGATACGCAGTATTTT CASSTTRGTGNTDTQYF TRBV19 . TRBD1 TRBJ2-3 17
TGTGCCAGCACCCCCGGGAGTAGCGGGGGGAATGAGCAGTTCTTC CASTPGSSGGNEQFF TRBV6-5 . TRBD2 TRBJ2-1 15
TGCGCCAGCAGCCCGGGACATTTCATCACCTACGAGCAGTACTTC CASSPGHFITYEQYF TRBV5-1 . . TRBJ2-7 15
TGCAGTGCTAGTAGTAGGGGGCGGACTGAAGCTTTCTTT CSASSRGRTEAFF TRBV20-1 once TRBD1 TRBJ1-1 13
TGTGCCAGCAGCTTCACGGGACTAGCGGGAGGGCTTGAGGAGCTGTTTTTT CASSFTGLAGGLEELFF TRBV7-9 . TRBD2 TRBJ2-2 17
TGTGCCAGCAGCTTAGGAGGTTATGGCTACACCTTC CASSLGGYGYTF TRBV7-9 . . TRBJ1-2 12
TGTGCCAGCAGCCTCCACGGGGTTATCGGTCAGCCCCAGCATTTT CASSLHGVIGQPQHF TRBV5-4 few . TRBJ1-5 15
TGCGCCAGCAGCCAAGCGTCAGGCGGGGGGGCCGGGGAGCAGTACTTC CASSQASGGGAGEQYF TRBV4-1 . TRBD2 TRBJ2-7 16
TGTGCCAGCCGGACAGCGAACACTGAAGCTTTCTTT CASRTANTEAFF TRBV19 . . TRBJ1-1 12
TGTGCCAGTAGTTTAGTGTTAGGAGGCTCCTACAATGAGCAGTTCTTC CASSLVLGGSYNEQFF TRBV19 once . TRBJ2-1 16
TGTGCCAGCAGCCAAGAAAGTGCCGGGAACACTGAAGCTTTCTTT CASSQESAGNTEAFF TRBV3-1/TRBV3-2 . . TRBJ1-1 15
TGTGCCAGCAGCTTAAGTTGGGGAGAGGTGAATGAGCAGTTCTTC CASSLSWGEVNEQFF TRBV13 few . TRBJ2-1 15
TGTGCCAGCAGCCAGGGGTACACAGATACGCAGTATTTT CASSQGYTDTQYF TRBV2 . . TRBJ2-3 13
TGTGCCAGTAGTATCTCTAGCGGGTCGACCCTAGAGCAGTACTTC CASSISSGSTLEQYF TRBV19 . TRBD2 TRBJ2-7 15
TGTGCCAGCAGCGTAGGGGGGGGCCGTAGCTCTGGAAACACCATATATTTT CASSVGGGRSSGNTIYF TRBV9 . . TRBJ1-3 17
TGTGCCAGCAGTGATCCGTCCGGAGGGAGGTACGAGCAGTACTTC CASSDPSGGRYEQYF TRBV2 . . TRBJ2-7 15